The clone carrying this T cell receptor (beta chain) was recorded only once. Antigen specificity is unknown. The sample comes from a study of coeliac disease. Across the study: Each coeliac patient was active, refractory type I, or diet-controlled.

Profiled with immunoSEQ multiplex PCR; TCRdb holds only in-frame clones, not every one. The sample includes roughly 4,800 clones, approximately 70% of them seen just once. Study-wide results and limits: TRB repertoires were largely private, with most amino acid sequences found in only one sample.

The specimen was lymphocytes from the gut lamina propria. The TCR sequence derives from a man aged 18 to 35 with celiac disease on a gluten-free diet.

CDR3 sequence reads: CASSITSGGRYYNEQFF. CDR3 nucleotides: TGTGCCAGTAGTATAACTAGCGGGGGCCGCTACTACAATGAGCAGTTCTTC. The V and J genes are TRBV19 and TRBJ2-1; 11 bases agree with TRBD2. V dropped 2 bases and J dropped 3; count of bases not matched to a gene: 6. The CDR3 is 17 residues long. Germline V CDR1 and CDR2: LNHDA, SQIVND (reference sequence).